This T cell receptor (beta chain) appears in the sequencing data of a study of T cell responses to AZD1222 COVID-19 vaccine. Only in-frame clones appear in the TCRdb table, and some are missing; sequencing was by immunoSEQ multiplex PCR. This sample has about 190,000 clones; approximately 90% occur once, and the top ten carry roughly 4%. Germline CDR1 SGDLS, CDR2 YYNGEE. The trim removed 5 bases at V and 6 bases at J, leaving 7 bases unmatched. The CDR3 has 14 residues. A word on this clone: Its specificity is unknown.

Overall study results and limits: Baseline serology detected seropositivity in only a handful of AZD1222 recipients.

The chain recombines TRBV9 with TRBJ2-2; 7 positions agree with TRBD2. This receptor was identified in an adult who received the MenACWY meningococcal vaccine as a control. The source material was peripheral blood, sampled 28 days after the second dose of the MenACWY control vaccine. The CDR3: CASSRVAGAGELFF. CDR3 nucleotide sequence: TGTGCCAGCAGTCGCGTCGCGGGGGCCGGGGAGCTGTTTTTT.